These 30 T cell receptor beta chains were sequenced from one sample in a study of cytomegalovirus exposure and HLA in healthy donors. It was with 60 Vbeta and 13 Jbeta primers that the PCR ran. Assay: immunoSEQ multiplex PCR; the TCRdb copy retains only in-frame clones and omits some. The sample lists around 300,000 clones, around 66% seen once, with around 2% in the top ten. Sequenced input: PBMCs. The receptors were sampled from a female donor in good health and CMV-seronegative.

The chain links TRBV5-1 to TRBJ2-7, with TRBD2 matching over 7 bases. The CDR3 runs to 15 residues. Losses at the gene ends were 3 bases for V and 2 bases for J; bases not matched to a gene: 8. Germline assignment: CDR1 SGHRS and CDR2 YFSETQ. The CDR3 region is CASSWALAVAYEQYF. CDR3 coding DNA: TGCGCCAGCAGCTGGGCCCTAGCGGTTGCCTACGAGCAGTACTTC.

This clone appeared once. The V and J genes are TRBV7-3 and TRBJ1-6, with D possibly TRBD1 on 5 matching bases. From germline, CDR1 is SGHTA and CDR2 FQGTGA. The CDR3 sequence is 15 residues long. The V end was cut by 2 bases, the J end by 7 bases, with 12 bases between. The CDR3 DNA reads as TGTGCCAGCAGCTTATCCCACAGGCCCAATTCACCCCTCCACTTT. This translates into CASSLSHRPNSPLHF.

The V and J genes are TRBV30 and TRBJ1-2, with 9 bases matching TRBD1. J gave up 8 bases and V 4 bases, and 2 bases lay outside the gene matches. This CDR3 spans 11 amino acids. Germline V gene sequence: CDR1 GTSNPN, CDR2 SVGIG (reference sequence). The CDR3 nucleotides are TGTGCCTGGACTGACAGGGGGGGCTACACCTTC. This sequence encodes CAWTDRGGYTF.

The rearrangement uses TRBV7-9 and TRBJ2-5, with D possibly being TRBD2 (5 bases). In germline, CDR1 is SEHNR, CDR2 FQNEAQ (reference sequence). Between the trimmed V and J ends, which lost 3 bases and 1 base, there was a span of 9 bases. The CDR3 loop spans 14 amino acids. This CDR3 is CASSLDSIQETQYF. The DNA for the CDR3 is TGTGCCAGCAGCTTGGACTCAATCCAAGAGACCCAGTACTTC.

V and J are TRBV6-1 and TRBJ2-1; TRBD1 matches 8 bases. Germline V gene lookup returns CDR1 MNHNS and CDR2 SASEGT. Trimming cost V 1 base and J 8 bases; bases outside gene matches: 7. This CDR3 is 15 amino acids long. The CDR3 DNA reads TGTGCCAGCAGTGAAGGTCCAGGGGGCGCGTATGAGCAGTTCTTC. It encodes CASSEGPGGAYEQFF.

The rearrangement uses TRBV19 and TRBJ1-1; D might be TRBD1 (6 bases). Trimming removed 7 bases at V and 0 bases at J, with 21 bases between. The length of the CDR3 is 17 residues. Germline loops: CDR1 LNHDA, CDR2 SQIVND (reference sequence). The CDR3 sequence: CASTFLQGEGVNTEAFF. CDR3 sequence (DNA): TGTGCCAGTACCTTCTTACAGGGTGAGGGTGTGAACACTGAAGCTTTCTTT.

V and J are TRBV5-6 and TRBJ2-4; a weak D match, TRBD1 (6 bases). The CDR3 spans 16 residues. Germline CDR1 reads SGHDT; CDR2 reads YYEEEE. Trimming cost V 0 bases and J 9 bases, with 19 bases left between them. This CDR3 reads CASSLESQGSRGIQYF. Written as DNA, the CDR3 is TGTGCCAGCAGCTTGGAATCCCAAGGGAGCAGGGGCATTCAGTACTTC.

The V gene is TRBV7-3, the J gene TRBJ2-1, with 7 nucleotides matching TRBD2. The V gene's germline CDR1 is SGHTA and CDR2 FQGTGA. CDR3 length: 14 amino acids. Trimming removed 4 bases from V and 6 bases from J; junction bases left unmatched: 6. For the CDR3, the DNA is TGTGCCAGCAGCTCCCGGGACTACCGCAATGAGCAGTTCTTC. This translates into CASSSRDYRNEQFF.

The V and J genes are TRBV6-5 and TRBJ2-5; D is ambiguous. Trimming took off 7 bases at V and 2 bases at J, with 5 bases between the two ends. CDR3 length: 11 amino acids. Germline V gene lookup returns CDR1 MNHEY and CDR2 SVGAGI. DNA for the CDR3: TGTGCCAGCAAGAGGCAAGAGACCCAGTACTTC. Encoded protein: CASKRQETQYF.

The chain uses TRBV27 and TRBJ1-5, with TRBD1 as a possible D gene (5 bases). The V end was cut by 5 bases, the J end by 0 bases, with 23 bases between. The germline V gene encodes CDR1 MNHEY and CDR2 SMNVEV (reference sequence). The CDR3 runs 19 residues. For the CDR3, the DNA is TGTGCCAGCAGTAGAACCCCAGGGAACCTAAAGAATAGCAATCAGCCCCAGCATTTT. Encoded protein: CASSRTPGNLKNSNQPQHF.

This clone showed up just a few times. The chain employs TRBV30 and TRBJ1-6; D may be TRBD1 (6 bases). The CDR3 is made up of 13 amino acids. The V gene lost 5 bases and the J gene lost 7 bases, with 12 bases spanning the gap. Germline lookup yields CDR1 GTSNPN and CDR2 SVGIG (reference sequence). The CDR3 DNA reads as TGTGCCTGGGATCACAGGGAGAATTCACCCCTCCACTTT. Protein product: CAWDHRENSPLHF.

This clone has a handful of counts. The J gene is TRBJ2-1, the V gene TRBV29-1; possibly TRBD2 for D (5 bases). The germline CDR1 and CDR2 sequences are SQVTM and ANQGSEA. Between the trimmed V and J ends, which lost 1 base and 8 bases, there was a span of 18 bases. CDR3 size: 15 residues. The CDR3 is CSVEGGETKHDEQFF. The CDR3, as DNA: TGCAGCGTTGAAGGGGGAGAAACGAAACACGATGAGCAGTTCTTC.

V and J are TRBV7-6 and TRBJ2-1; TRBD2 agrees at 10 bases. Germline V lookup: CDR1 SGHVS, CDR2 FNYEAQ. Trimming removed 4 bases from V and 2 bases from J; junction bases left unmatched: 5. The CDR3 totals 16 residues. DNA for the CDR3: TGTGCCAGCAGCTCCAGCGGGAGGGCAACCTACAATGAGCAGTTCTTC. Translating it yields CASSSSGRATYNEQFF.

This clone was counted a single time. The CDR3 loop is CASSLLGQPYYGYTF. Here the CDR3 DNA reads TGTGCCAGCAGCTTACTAGGACAGCCTTACTATGGCTACACCTTC. This rearrangement joins TRBV28 to TRBJ1-2, with TRBD1 as a possible D gene (6 bases). This CDR3 comprises 15 residues. Looked up from germline, CDR1 is MDHEN and CDR2 is SYDVKM. Trimming removed 6 bases from V and 3 bases from J, with 17 bases in between.

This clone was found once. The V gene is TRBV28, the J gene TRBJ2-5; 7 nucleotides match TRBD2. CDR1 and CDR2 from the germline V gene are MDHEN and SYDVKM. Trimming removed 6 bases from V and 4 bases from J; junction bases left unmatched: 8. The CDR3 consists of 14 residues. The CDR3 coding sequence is TGTGCCAGCAGCCACGAGTGGGGGGGAGAGACCCAGTACTTC. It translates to CASSHEWGGETQYF.

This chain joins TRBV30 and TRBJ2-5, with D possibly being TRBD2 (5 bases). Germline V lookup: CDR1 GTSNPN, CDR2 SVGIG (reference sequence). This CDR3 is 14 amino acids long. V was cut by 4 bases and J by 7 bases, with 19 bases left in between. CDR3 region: CAWTLAGGWGTQYF. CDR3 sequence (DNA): TGTGCCTGGACCCTGGCGGGCGGATGGGGGACCCAGTACTTC.

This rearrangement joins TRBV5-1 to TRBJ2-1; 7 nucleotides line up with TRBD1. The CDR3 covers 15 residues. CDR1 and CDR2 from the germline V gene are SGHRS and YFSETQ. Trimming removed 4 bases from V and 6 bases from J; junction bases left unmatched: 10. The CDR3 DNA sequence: TGCGCCAGCAGCGTTTTGGGAACAGGGGCCAATGAGCAGTTCTTC. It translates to CASSVLGTGANEQFF. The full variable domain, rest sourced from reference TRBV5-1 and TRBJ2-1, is KAGVTQTPRYLIKTRGQQVTLSCSPISGHRSVSWYQQTPGQGLQFLFEYFSETQRNKGNFPGRFSGRQFSNSRSEMNVSTLELGDSALYLCASSVLGTGANEQFFGPGTRLTVL.

The CDR3 DNA sequence: TGCGCCAGCAGACGTGACAGGGGGATTAACTATGGCTACACCTTC. Translated, it gives CASRRDRGINYGYTF. The rearrangement uses TRBV23-1 and TRBJ1-2; TRBD1 matches at 9 bases. TRBV23-1 is reported as an ORF; its role is uncertain. The CDR3 covers 15 residues. Trimming cost V 6 bases and J 1 base; bases outside gene matches: 6.

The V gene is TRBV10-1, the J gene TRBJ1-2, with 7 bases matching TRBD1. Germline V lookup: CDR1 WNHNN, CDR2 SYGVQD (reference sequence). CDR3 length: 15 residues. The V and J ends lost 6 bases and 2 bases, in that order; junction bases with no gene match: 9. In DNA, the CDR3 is TGCGCCAGCAGCACCGGGACAGCTATCAACTATGGCTACACCTTC. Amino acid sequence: CASSTGTAINYGYTF.

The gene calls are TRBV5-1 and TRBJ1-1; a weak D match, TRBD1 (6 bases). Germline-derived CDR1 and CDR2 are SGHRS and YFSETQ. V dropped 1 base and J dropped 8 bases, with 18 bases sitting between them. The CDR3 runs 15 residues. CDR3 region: CASSLSYGQGTEAFF. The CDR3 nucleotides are TGCGCCAGCAGCTTGAGTTACGGGCAGGGGACCGAAGCTTTCTTT.

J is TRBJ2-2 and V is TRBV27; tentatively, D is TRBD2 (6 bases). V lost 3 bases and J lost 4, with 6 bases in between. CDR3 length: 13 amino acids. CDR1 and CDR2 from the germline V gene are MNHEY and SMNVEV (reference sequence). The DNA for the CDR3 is TGTGCCAGCAGTTTCGGGGGCACCGGGGAGCTGTTTTTT. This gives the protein CASSFGGTGELFF.

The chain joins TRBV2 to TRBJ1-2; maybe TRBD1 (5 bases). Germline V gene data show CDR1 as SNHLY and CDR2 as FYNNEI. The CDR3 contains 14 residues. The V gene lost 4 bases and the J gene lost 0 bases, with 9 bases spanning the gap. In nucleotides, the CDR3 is TGTGCCAGCAGTGTTAAGGGGTCTAACTATGGCTACACCTTC. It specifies CASSVKGSNYGYTF.

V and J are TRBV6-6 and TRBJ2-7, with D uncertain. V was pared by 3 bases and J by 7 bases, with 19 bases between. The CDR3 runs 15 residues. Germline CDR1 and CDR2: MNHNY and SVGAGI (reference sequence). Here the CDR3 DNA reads TGTGCCAGCAGTTATAAAGCTTCCCACGTTTGGGAGCAGTACTTC. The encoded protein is CASSYKASHVWEQYF.

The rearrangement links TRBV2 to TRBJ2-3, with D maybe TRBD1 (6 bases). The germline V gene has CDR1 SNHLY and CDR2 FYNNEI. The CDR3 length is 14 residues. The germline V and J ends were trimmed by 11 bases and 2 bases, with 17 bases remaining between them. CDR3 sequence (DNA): TGTGCCTCCCGATACAGGGCGCCCACAGATACGCAGTATTTT. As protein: CASRYRAPTDTQYF.

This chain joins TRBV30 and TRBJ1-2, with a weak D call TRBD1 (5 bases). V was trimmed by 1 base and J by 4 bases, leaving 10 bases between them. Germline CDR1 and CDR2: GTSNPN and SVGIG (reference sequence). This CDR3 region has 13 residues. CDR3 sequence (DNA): TGTGCCTGGAGTGAACAGGTCCTCTATGGCTACACCTTC. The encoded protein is CAWSEQVLYGYTF.

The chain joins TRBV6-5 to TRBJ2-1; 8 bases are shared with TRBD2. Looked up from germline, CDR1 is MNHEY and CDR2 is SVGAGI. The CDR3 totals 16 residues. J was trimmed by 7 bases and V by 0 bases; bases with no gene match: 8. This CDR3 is CASSYSTAGAGNEQFF. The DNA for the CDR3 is TGTGCCAGCAGTTACTCAACAGCGGGAGCTGGAAATGAGCAGTTCTTC.

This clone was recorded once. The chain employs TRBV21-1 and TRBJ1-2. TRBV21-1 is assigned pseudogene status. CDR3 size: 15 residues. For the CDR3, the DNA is TGTGCCACTGAGCGGCCGGGACTTTCTAACTATGGCTACACCTTC. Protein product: CATERPGLSNYGYTF.

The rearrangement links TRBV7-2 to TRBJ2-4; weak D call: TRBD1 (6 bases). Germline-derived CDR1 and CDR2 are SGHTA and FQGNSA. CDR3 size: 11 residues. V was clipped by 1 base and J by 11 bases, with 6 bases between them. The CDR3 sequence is CASSLEGVQYF. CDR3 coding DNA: TGTGCCAGCAGCTTAGAGGGGGTTCAGTACTTC.

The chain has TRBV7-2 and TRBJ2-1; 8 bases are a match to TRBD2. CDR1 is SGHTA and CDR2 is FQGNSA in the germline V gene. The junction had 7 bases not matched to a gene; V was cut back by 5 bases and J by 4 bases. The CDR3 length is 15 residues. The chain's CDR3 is CASSVPSGLYNEQFF. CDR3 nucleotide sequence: TGTGCCAGCAGCGTGCCTAGCGGGCTATACAATGAGCAGTTCTTC.

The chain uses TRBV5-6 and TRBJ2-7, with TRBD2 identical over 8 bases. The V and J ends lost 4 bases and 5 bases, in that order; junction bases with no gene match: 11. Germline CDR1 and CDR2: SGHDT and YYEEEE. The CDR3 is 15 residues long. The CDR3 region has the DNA TGTGCCAGCAGCCGGGGGGCCTCCGGGAGGGACGAGCAGTACTTC. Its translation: CASSRGASGRDEQYF.